This T cell receptor (beta chain) was identified in a study of CD8+CD57+ T cells in acquired aplastic anemia. Study background: Yields of DNA that came from sorted CD4+ and CD8+ cells averaged roughly 3.2 ug.

Points on this clonotype: Its antigen is undetermined.

Patients picked for sequencing had shown CD8+CD57+ cell expansion detected by flow cytometry. Each of the patients presented with severe acquired aplastic anemia. CDR3 length equals 17 residues. Unmatched junction bases numbered 10, after V lost 2 bases and J lost 0 bases. Germline V gene data show CDR1 as SGHTA and CDR2 as FQGTGA. For CDR3 and TCR beta VDJ profiling, genomic DNA was the template used. TCRdb reprocessed the reads with MiXCR, giving one entry per CDR3 protein. The sample records roughly 260,000 distinct CDR3 sequences, around 45% being singletons. Overall study results and limits: Patients were compared with controls for CD8+ Simpson's diversity, and no significant difference emerged. Twenty-nine CD8+ CDR3 sequences were shared between patients and controls.

The TCR originated in a human donor with aplastic anemia. Sequenced material: sorted CD4+, CD8+, or CD8+CD57+ T cells (not recorded which) from PBMCs. The chain recombines TRBV7-3 with TRBJ2-7, with 7 bases that match TRBD1. The DNA for the CDR3 is TGTGCCAGCAGCTTAGGCGGTGACAGGGAACCCTCCTACGAGCAGTACTTC. Its protein product is CASSLGGDREPSYEQYF.